Listed below are T cell receptor beta chains from one sample, sequenced in a study of T cells in Graves' hyperthyroidism and ophthalmopathy. TCRdb recomputed calls from the multiplex PCR reads with MiXCR, one row per CDR3 protein. The table includes about 130,000 distinct CDR3 sequences, more than 20% detected once. Sequenced sample: blood. The source of these receptors is a woman between 45 and 60 years old with Graves' hyperthyroidism that later progressed to Graves' ophthalmopathy. CDR3s include the opening cysteine and the closing phenylalanine or tryptophan. The D gene is left open where the match is weak. The listing skips clone size in some rows; elsewhere it reads once, few, many or a size class.

clone_size: many; d_call: NA; v_call: TRBV3-1; j_call: TRBJ1-4; cdr3_aa: CASSQKVPTGEKLFF; cdr3_nt: TGTGCCAGCAGCCAGAAGGTACCAACGGGGGAAAAACTGTTTTTT
clone_size: NA; d_call: TRBD2; v_call: TRBV20-1; j_call: TRBJ2-3; cdr3_aa: CSASDSGSTDTQYF; cdr3_nt: TGCAGTGCCAGCGATAGCGGGTCCACAGATACGCAGTATTTT
clone_size: many; d_call: NA; v_call: TRBV12-3/TRBV12-4; j_call: TRBJ1-3; cdr3_aa: CASSYWGRSGNTIYF; cdr3_nt: TGTGCCAGCAGTTATTGGGGTCGGTCTGGAAACACCATATATTTT
clone_size: many; d_call: NA; v_call: TRBV6-1; j_call: TRBJ2-6; cdr3_aa: CASSQGLGVNVLTF; cdr3_nt: TGTGCCAGCAGTCAGGGTTTAGGAGTTAACGTCCTGACTTTC
clone_size: many; d_call: TRBD1; v_call: TRBV10-3; j_call: TRBJ1-5; cdr3_aa: CAISDGQGAGNQPQHF; cdr3_nt: TGTGCCATCAGTGACGGACAGGGGGCGGGTAATCAGCCCCAGCATTTT
clone_size: many; d_call: NA; v_call: TRBV6-1; j_call: TRBJ2-5; cdr3_aa: CASSDWETQYF; cdr3_nt: TGTGCCAGCAGTGATTGGGAGACCCAGTACTTC
clone_size: many; d_call: NA; v_call: TRBV27; j_call: TRBJ2-3; cdr3_aa: CASSLPKSGNTQYF; cdr3_nt: TGTGCCAGCAGTTTACCAAAGTCCGGGAATACGCAGTATTTT
clone_size: NA; d_call: NA; v_call: TRBV18; j_call: TRBJ2-7; cdr3_aa: CASSPYAGLQGEQYF; cdr3_nt: TGTGCCAGCTCACCATACGCCGGGCTCCAGGGCGAGCAGTACTTC
clone_size: many; d_call: NA; v_call: TRBV13; j_call: TRBJ1-1; cdr3_aa: CASSLGRAGTEAFF; cdr3_nt: TGTGCCAGCAGCTTAGGGCGGGCGGGCACTGAAGCTTTCTTT
clone_size: NA; d_call: TRBD1; v_call: TRBV28; j_call: TRBJ1-2; cdr3_aa: CASSQGTVSHYGYTF; cdr3_nt: TGTGCCAGCAGTCAAGGGACAGTCTCCCACTATGGCTACACCTTC
clone_size: NA; d_call: NA; v_call: TRBV14; j_call: TRBJ2-1; cdr3_aa: CASSQDRGVDEQFF; cdr3_nt: TGTGCCAGCAGCCAAGACAGGGGTGTGGATGAGCAGTTCTTC
clone_size: NA; d_call: NA; v_call: TRBV2; j_call: TRBJ2-3; cdr3_aa: CASSEDRGSTDTQYF; cdr3_nt: TGTGCCAGCAGTGAGGACCGGGGGAGCACAGATACGCAGTATTTT
clone_size: many; d_call: TRBD2; v_call: TRBV24-1; j_call: TRBJ2-1; cdr3_aa: CATSDAGTRYEQFF; cdr3_nt: TGTGCCACCAGTGACGCCGGGACTAGATATGAGCAGTTCTTC
clone_size: many; d_call: TRBD1; v_call: TRBV18; j_call: TRBJ2-1; cdr3_aa: CASSPDRGLYNEQFF; cdr3_nt: TGTGCCAGCTCACCGGACAGGGGGCTTTACAATGAGCAGTTCTTC
clone_size: few; d_call: NA; v_call: TRBV4-1; j_call: TRBJ2-3; cdr3_aa: CASSQGPGPTDTQYF; cdr3_nt: TGCGCCAGCAGCCAAGGCCCCGGCCCCACAGATACGCAGTATTTT
clone_size: many; d_call: NA; v_call: TRBV27; j_call: TRBJ2-5; cdr3_aa: CASRPDRRGGRTQYF; cdr3_nt: TGTGCCAGCAGACCGGACAGGAGGGGTGGGCGGACCCAGTACTTC
clone_size: NA; d_call: NA; v_call: TRBV20-1; j_call: TRBJ2-7; cdr3_aa: CSANSPDSYEQYF; cdr3_nt: TGCAGTGCTAATAGCCCTGACTCCTACGAGCAGTACTTC
clone_size: NA; d_call: TRBD1; v_call: TRBV5-1; j_call: TRBJ1-1; cdr3_aa: CAGSPGQRNTEAFF; cdr3_nt: TGCGCCGGCAGCCCGGGACAGAGGAACACTGAAGCTTTCTTT
clone_size: many; d_call: NA; v_call: TRBV6-1; j_call: TRBJ1-4; cdr3_aa: CASRGTASEKLFF; cdr3_nt: TGTGCCAGCAGGGGGACGGCCTCGGAAAAACTGTTTTTT
clone_size: many; d_call: NA; v_call: TRBV2; j_call: TRBJ2-7; cdr3_aa: CASSAQIYEQYF; cdr3_nt: TGTGCCAGCAGCGCACAGATCTACGAGCAGTACTTC
clone_size: NA; d_call: NA; v_call: TRBV2; j_call: TRBJ2-2; cdr3_aa: CASNAAAGTGELFF; cdr3_nt: TGTGCCAGCAATGCGGCAGCCGGCACCGGGGAGCTGTTTTTT
clone_size: many; d_call: NA; v_call: TRBV12-3/TRBV12-4; j_call: TRBJ1-2; cdr3_aa: CASTLDTLYGYTF; cdr3_nt: TGTGCCAGCACTCTTGACACCCTCTATGGCTACACCTTC
clone_size: NA; d_call: TRBD1; v_call: TRBV7-6; j_call: TRBJ1-6; cdr3_aa: CASSLKGQGNSPLHF; cdr3_nt: TGTGCCAGCAGCTTAAAGGGACAGGGGAATTCACCCCTCCACTTT
clone_size: few; d_call: NA; v_call: TRBV20-1; j_call: TRBJ2-1; cdr3_aa: CSANGPWNEQFF; cdr3_nt: TGCAGTGCCAACGGTCCTTGGAATGAGCAGTTCTTC
clone_size: many; d_call: TRBD2; v_call: TRBV6-2/TRBV6-3; j_call: TRBJ2-1; cdr3_aa: CASIPSGSGNEQFF; cdr3_nt: TGTGCCAGCATCCCTAGCGGGAGCGGCAATGAGCAGTTCTTC
clone_size: NA; d_call: NA; v_call: TRBV12-3/TRBV12-4; j_call: TRBJ2-2; cdr3_aa: CASSFLKNTGELFF; cdr3_nt: TGTGCCAGCAGTTTTCTCAAGAACACCGGGGAGCTGTTTTTT
clone_size: many; d_call: TRBD1; v_call: TRBV5-1; j_call: TRBJ1-3; cdr3_aa: CASSLWGLRDSSGNTIYF; cdr3_nt: TGCGCCAGCAGCTTGTGGGGCCTCCGGGACAGCTCTGGAAACACCATATATTTT
clone_size: many; d_call: NA; v_call: TRBV20-1; j_call: TRBJ1-5; cdr3_aa: CSAGRGEQPQHF; cdr3_nt: TGCAGTGCTGGCAGAGGGGAGCAGCCCCAGCATTTT
clone_size: NA; d_call: NA; v_call: TRBV5-1; j_call: TRBJ2-3; cdr3_aa: CASSMGIADTQYF; cdr3_nt: TGCGCCAGCAGCATGGGGATCGCAGATACGCAGTATTTT
clone_size: many; d_call: TRBD1; v_call: TRBV5-6; j_call: TRBJ2-1; cdr3_aa: CASSGDRGYNEQFF; cdr3_nt: TGTGCCAGCAGTGGGGACAGGGGTTACAATGAGCAGTTCTTC
clone_size: many; d_call: TRBD1; v_call: TRBV12-3/TRBV12-4; j_call: TRBJ2-7; cdr3_aa: CASSDRWSYEQYF; cdr3_nt: TGTGCCAGCTCGGACAGGTGGTCCTACGAGCAGTACTTC
clone_size: many; d_call: TRBD1; v_call: TRBV5-1; j_call: TRBJ1-4; cdr3_aa: CASRSGQLNEKLFF; cdr3_nt: TGCGCCAGCAGATCGGGACAGCTGAATGAAAAACTGTTTTTT
clone_size: many; d_call: NA; v_call: TRBV2; j_call: TRBJ1-5; cdr3_aa: CASSEVGGPYQPQHF; cdr3_nt: TGTGCCAGCAGTGAAGTGGGGGGCCCATATCAGCCCCAGCATTTT
clone_size: many; d_call: NA; v_call: TRBV12-3/TRBV12-4; j_call: TRBJ1-1; cdr3_aa: CASSLSQGLGAFF; cdr3_nt: TGTGCCAGCAGTTTATCACAGGGTTTGGGAGCTTTCTTT
clone_size: few; d_call: TRBD2; v_call: TRBV27; j_call: TRBJ2-2; cdr3_aa: CASSSGLAARTGELFF; cdr3_nt: TGTGCCAGCAGTTCAGGACTAGCTGCTCGCACCGGGGAGCTGTTTTTT
clone_size: many; d_call: NA; v_call: TRBV27; j_call: TRBJ1-1; cdr3_aa: CASGGLGNTEAFF; cdr3_nt: TGTGCCTCCGGGGGGCTCGGGAACACTGAAGCTTTCTTT
clone_size: NA; d_call: TRBD2; v_call: TRBV29-1; j_call: TRBJ2-1; cdr3_aa: CSVVVAGGNEQFF; cdr3_nt: TGCAGCGTTGTGGTAGCGGGAGGGAATGAGCAGTTCTTC
clone_size: many; d_call: NA; v_call: TRBV2; j_call: TRBJ2-4; cdr3_aa: CASKPELAKNIQYF; cdr3_nt: TGTGCCAGCAAGCCCGAACTAGCCAAAAACATTCAGTACTTC
clone_size: few; d_call: TRBD2; v_call: TRBV6-1; j_call: TRBJ2-3; cdr3_aa: CASSDLAGLSTDTQYF; cdr3_nt: TGTGCCAGCAGTGACCTAGCGGGACTTAGCACAGATACGCAGTATTTT
clone_size: few; d_call: TRBD1; v_call: TRBV3-1; j_call: TRBJ1-5; cdr3_aa: CASSQGPGGNNQPQHF; cdr3_nt: TGTGCCAGCAGCCAAGGACCAGGGGGCAATAATCAGCCCCAGCATTTT
clone_size: many; d_call: NA; v_call: TRBV2; j_call: TRBJ2-3; cdr3_aa: CASNPGGPTDTQYF; cdr3_nt: TGTGCCAGCAACCCGGGTGGGCCCACAGATACGCAGTATTTT
clone_size: NA; d_call: NA; v_call: TRBV2; j_call: TRBJ2-1; cdr3_aa: CASTQGGGVRSNEQFF; cdr3_nt: TGTGCCAGCACCCAGGGGGGGGGAGTTAGGTCGAATGAGCAGTTCTTC
clone_size: few; d_call: NA; v_call: TRBV29-1; j_call: TRBJ2-5; cdr3_aa: CSVEKGWGGETQYF; cdr3_nt: TGCAGCGTGGAGAAGGGGTGGGGAGGAGAGACCCAGTACTTC
clone_size: many; d_call: NA; v_call: TRBV2; j_call: TRBJ2-5; cdr3_aa: CASSDETQYF; cdr3_nt: TGTGCCAGCAGTGACGAGACCCAGTACTTC
clone_size: many; d_call: TRBD2; v_call: TRBV6-1; j_call: TRBJ2-7; cdr3_aa: CASKRDETYEQYF; cdr3_nt: TGTGCCAGCAAGCGGGACGAAACCTACGAGCAGTACTTC
clone_size: NA; d_call: NA; v_call: TRBV12-3/TRBV12-4; j_call: TRBJ2-2; cdr3_aa: CASSIGTPLSNTGELFF; cdr3_nt: TGTGCCAGCAGCATAGGGACACCTCTATCGAACACCGGGGAGCTGTTTTTT
clone_size: few; d_call: NA; v_call: TRBV15; j_call: TRBJ1-4; cdr3_aa: CATSRSGDGEKLFF; cdr3_nt: TGTGCCACCAGCAGATCCGGGGATGGTGAAAAACTGTTTTTT